This entry is about one T cell receptor beta chain. Because the CDR3's place on the DNA is in doubt, the DNA is left out and the CDR3 is given as listed by TCRdb. The gene symbols are mouse symbols. Scientists pooled cutaneous lymph node cells and sorted them on CD4, CD8alpha, NKG2D, NKG2ACE and other markers. This sample is part of a study of CD8+ T cells in alopecia areata. Sequencing templates came from extracted RNA that was reverse transcribed into cDNA. Profiling relied on immunoSEQ multiplex PCR, and the TCRdb table lists in-frame clones only, not all of them. The sample is made up of over 250,000 clones, none counted only once. Germline loops: CDR1 KGHTA, CDR2 FQNQQP. The CDR3 comprises 15 residues, both ends counted.

The TCR sequence derives from a C3H/HeJ mouse with alopecia areata. For the strain, the MHC haplotype given is H2-k. Sequenced input: CD4+ T cells sorted from a lymph node. The chain uses TRBV23 and TRBJ1-2; TRBD1 was called by the table and not checked on the DNA. The CDR3 sequence is CAPAETGGEGSDYTF.